This T cell receptor (beta chain) was obtained from a study of T cell responses to AZD1222 COVID-19 vaccine. Clones were read by immunoSEQ multiplex PCR, and TCRdb kept only the in-frame ones, dropping some. The table records about 180,000 clones, 70% to 90% of them present only once. The sequencing here drew on peripheral blood, taken on day 0 of AZD1222 vaccination. The clonotype comes from an adult in good health.

The CDR3 region has the DNA TGTGCCAGCAGCTTAGAGGTTACAGGGTTTCGTGAAAAACTGTTTTTT. It encodes CASSLEVTGFREKLFF. This sequence joins TRBV11-2 and TRBJ1-4, with D perhaps matching TRBD1 (6 bases). V was cut by 0 bases and J by 7 bases, with 15 bases left in between. Germline assignment: CDR1 SGHAT and CDR2 FQNNGV. CDR3 size: 16 residues.